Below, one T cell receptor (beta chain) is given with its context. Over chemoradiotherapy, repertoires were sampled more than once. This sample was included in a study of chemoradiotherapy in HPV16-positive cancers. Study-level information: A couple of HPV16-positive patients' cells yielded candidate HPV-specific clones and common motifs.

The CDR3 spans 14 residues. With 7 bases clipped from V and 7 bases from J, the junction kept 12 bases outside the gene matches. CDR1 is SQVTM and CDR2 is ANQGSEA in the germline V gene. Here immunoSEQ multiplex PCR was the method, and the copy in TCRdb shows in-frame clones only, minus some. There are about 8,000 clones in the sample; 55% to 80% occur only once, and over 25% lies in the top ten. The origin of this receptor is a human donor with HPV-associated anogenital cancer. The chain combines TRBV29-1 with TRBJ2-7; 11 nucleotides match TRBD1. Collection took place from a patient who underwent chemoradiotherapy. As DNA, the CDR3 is TGCAGCGCGAGAATAGGGACAGGGGGAAGGGAGCAGTACTTC. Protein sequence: CSARIGTGGREQYF.